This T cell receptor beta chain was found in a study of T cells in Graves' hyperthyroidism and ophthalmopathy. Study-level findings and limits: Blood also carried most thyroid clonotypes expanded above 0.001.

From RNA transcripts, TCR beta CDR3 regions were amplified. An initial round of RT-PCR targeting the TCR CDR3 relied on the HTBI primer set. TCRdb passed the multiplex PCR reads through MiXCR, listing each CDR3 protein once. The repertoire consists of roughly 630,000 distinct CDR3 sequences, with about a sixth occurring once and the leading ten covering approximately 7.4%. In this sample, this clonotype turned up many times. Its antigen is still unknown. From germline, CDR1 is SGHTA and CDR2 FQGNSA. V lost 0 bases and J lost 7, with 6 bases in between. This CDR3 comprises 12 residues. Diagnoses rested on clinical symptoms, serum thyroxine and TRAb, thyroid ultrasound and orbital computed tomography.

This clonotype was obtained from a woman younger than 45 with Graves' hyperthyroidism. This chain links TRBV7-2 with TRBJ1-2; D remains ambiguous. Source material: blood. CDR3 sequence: CASSLAGIGYTF. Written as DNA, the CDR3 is TGTGCCAGCAGCTTAGCGGGGATTGGCTACACCTTC.